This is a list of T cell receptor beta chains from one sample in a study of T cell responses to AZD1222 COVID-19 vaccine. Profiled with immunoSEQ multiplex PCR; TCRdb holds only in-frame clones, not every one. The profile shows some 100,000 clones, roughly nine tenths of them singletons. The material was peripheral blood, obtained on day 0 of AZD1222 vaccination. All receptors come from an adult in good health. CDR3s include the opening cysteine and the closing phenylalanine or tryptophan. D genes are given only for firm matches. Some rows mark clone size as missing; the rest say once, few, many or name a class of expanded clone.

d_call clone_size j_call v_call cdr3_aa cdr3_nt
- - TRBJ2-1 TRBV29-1 CSVHTAYNEQFF TGCAGCGTACATACAGCCTACAATGAGCAGTTCTTC
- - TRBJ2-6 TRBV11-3 CASSPGYPKDGANVLTF TGTGCCAGCAGCCCCGGTTACCCCAAGGATGGGGCCAACGTCCTGACTTTC
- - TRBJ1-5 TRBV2 CASSARRKPSNQPQHF TGTGCCAGCAGTGCCAGGCGAAAACCTAGCAATCAGCCCCAGCATTTT
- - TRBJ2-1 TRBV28 CASSLWTGREDEQFF TGTGCCAGCAGTTTATGGACAGGGAGGGAGGATGAGCAGTTCTTC
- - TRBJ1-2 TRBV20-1 CSTGSNYGYTF TGCAGTACCGGGAGCAACTATGGCTACACCTTC
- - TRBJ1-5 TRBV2 CASSQRGGEGQPQHF TGTGCCAGCAGTCAACGAGGGGGGGAGGGCCAGCCCCAGCATTTT
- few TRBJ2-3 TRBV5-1 CASSLVPTDTQYF TGCGCCAGCAGCTTGGTGCCCACAGATACGCAGTATTTT
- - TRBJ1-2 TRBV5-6 CASSLKLNYGYTF TGTGCCAGCAGCTTAAAGTTAAACTATGGCTACACCTTC
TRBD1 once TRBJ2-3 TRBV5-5 CASSRDRVVDTQYF TGTGCCAGCAGCAGGGACAGGGTGGTGGATACGCAGTATTTT
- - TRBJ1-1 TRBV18 CASSLFTGPVDTEAFF TGTGCCAGCTCGCTTTTTACAGGGCCAGTGGACACTGAAGCTTTCTTT
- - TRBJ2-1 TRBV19 CASSITQSSYNEQFF TGTGCCAGTAGTATAACTCAGAGCTCCTACAATGAGCAGTTCTTC
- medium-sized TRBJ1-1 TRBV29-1 CSAYHSYNTEAFF TGCAGCGCCTACCACAGTTATAACACTGAAGCTTTCTTT
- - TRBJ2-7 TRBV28 CASSFVMGSNYEQYF TGTGCCAGCAGTTTCGTCATGGGCAGCAACTACGAGCAGTACTTC
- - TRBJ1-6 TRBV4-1 CASSHLVVGSSYNSPLHF TGCGCCAGCAGCCATCTTGTAGTAGGGAGCTCCTATAATTCACCCCTCCACTTT
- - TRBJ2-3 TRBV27 CASSELGSLDTQYF TGTGCCAGCAGCGAACTAGGGTCTTTGGATACGCAGTATTTT
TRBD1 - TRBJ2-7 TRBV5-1 CASSSTGQSYEQYF TGCGCCAGCAGCTCCACGGGACAGTCCTACGAGCAGTACTTC